This is a list of T cell receptor beta chains from one sample in a study of vaccination and CD4 T cells after COVID-19. TCRdb reprocessed the PCR reads with MiXCR, giving one entry per CDR3 protein. The repertoire holds approximately 19,000 distinct CDR3 sequences, with roughly 63% as singletons. The sample in question was CD4+ T cells from blood, obtained after SARS-CoV-2 vaccination. These receptors were obtained from a human donor who had recovered from COVID-19. Both conserved end residues are part of each CDR3. The order of the fields is D gene, clone size, J gene, V gene, CDR3 protein, CDR3 DNA. A D gene is named only where the DNA matches it firmly. Only part of the rows carry a size: once, few, many, or a class if the clone is expanded.

d_gene: .; abundance: .; j_gene: TRBJ2-6; v_gene: TRBV7-2; CDR3aa: CASSLKPSGANVLTF; CDR3nt: TGTGCCAGCAGCTTAAAGCCCTCTGGGGCCAACGTCCTGACTTTC
d_gene: .; abundance: once; j_gene: TRBJ2-3; v_gene: TRBV19; CDR3aa: CASSTPGTKDTQYF; CDR3nt: TGTGCCAGTAGTACCCCCGGGACAAAAGATACGCAGTATTTT
d_gene: TRBD2; abundance: .; j_gene: TRBJ2-1; v_gene: TRBV12-5; CDR3aa: CASGLSRLAGEQFF; CDR3nt: TGTGCTAGTGGTTTATCACGACTAGCAGGTGAGCAGTTCTTC
d_gene: .; abundance: .; j_gene: TRBJ2-2; v_gene: TRBV28; CDR3aa: CATGLTGELFF; CDR3nt: TGTGCCACCGGTTTGACCGGGGAGCTGTTTTTT
d_gene: TRBD2; abundance: .; j_gene: TRBJ2-1; v_gene: TRBV6-1; CDR3aa: CASSPASGNTYNEQFF; CDR3nt: TGTGCCAGCAGTCCGGCTAGCGGGAACACCTACAATGAGCAGTTCTTC
d_gene: .; abundance: .; j_gene: TRBJ2-1; v_gene: TRBV29-1; CDR3aa: CSDRTPGGNEQFF; CDR3nt: TGCAGCGACCGGACTCCTGGGGGCAATGAGCAGTTCTTC
d_gene: .; abundance: .; j_gene: TRBJ1-1; v_gene: TRBV7-3; CDR3aa: CASSLTSRDEAFF; CDR3nt: TGTGCCAGCAGCTTAACTTCGCGGGACGAAGCTTTCTTT
d_gene: .; abundance: few; j_gene: TRBJ1-5; v_gene: TRBV6-1; CDR3aa: CASARGRHQPQHF; CDR3nt: TGTGCTAGTGCCAGGGGCCGTCATCAGCCCCAGCATTTT
d_gene: .; abundance: .; j_gene: TRBJ1-5; v_gene: TRBV5-4; CDR3aa: CASSLDSPQPQHF; CDR3nt: TGTGCCAGCAGCTTGGACAGTCCCCAGCCCCAGCATTTT
d_gene: .; abundance: once; j_gene: TRBJ1-2; v_gene: TRBV7-9; CDR3aa: CASSTLTVYGYTF; CDR3nt: TGTGCCAGCAGCACCCTGACAGTCTATGGCTACACCTTC
d_gene: TRBD1; abundance: .; j_gene: TRBJ1-4; v_gene: TRBV20-1; CDR3aa: CSARLRGQGARIEKLFF; CDR3nt: TGCAGTGCTAGACTCCGTGGACAGGGGGCGCGTATTGAAAAACTGTTTTTT
d_gene: TRBD1; abundance: .; j_gene: TRBJ1-1; v_gene: TRBV7-8; CDR3aa: CASSLVAGGSTEAFF; CDR3nt: TGTGCCAGCAGCTTAGTAGCAGGGGGATCCACTGAAGCTTTCTTT
d_gene: .; abundance: .; j_gene: TRBJ1-5; v_gene: TRBV24-1; CDR3aa: CATSDSRGSNQPQHF; CDR3nt: TGTGCCACCAGTGATTCCAGGGGTAGCAATCAGCCCCAGCATTTT
d_gene: TRBD1; abundance: .; j_gene: TRBJ1-1; v_gene: TRBV19; CDR3aa: CASSRNQGATTEAFF; CDR3nt: TGTGCCAGTAGTAGAAACCAGGGGGCGACGACTGAAGCTTTCTTT
d_gene: TRBD2; abundance: .; j_gene: TRBJ2-3; v_gene: TRBV20-1; CDR3aa: CSARRTSGADTQYF; CDR3nt: TGCAGTGCTAGGAGGACTAGCGGCGCAGATACGCAGTATTTT
d_gene: .; abundance: few; j_gene: TRBJ1-1; v_gene: TRBV6-1; CDR3aa: CASPSSSYTEAFF; CDR3nt: TGTGCCAGCCCTAGTAGTTCATACACTGAAGCTTTCTTT
d_gene: .; abundance: .; j_gene: TRBJ2-5; v_gene: TRBV7-9; CDR3aa: CASSLGTDSLQETQYF; CDR3nt: TGTGCCAGCAGCTTAGGCACGGACAGTCTCCAAGAGACCCAGTACTTC
d_gene: TRBD2; abundance: .; j_gene: TRBJ2-7; v_gene: TRBV2; CDR3aa: CASRVGGGRAEQYF; CDR3nt: TGTGCCAGCAGGGTCGGCGGGGGGAGGGCTGAGCAGTACTTC
d_gene: .; abundance: .; j_gene: TRBJ2-3; v_gene: TRBV2; CDR3aa: CASRVSSTDTQYF; CDR3nt: TGTGCCAGCAGGGTGTCTAGCACAGATACGCAGTATTTT
d_gene: .; abundance: .; j_gene: TRBJ2-7; v_gene: TRBV5-6; CDR3aa: CASSPRWGSYEQYF; CDR3nt: TGTGCCAGCAGCCCGCGATGGGGGTCCTACGAGCAGTACTTC
d_gene: TRBD2; abundance: .; j_gene: TRBJ2-7; v_gene: TRBV7-9; CDR3aa: CASSLGELAGGDEQYF; CDR3nt: TGTGCCAGCAGCTTGGGTGAACTAGCGGGAGGCGATGAGCAGTACTTC
d_gene: .; abundance: few; j_gene: TRBJ2-1; v_gene: TRBV6-2/TRBV6-3; CDR3aa: CASSKTSYNEQFF; CDR3nt: TGTGCCAGCAGCAAGACTAGCTACAATGAGCAGTTCTTC
d_gene: TRBD2; abundance: few; j_gene: TRBJ2-7; v_gene: TRBV20-1; CDR3aa: CSASGDSGRAYEQYF; CDR3nt: TGCAGTGCTAGTGGGGATAGCGGGAGGGCCTACGAGCAGTACTTC
d_gene: TRBD1; abundance: .; j_gene: TRBJ1-4; v_gene: TRBV6-5; CDR3aa: CASSSAGGFEKLFF; CDR3nt: TGTGCCAGCAGTTCCGCAGGGGGCTTTGAAAAACTGTTTTTT
d_gene: .; abundance: .; j_gene: TRBJ2-1; v_gene: TRBV24-1; CDR3aa: CATSDPPRNNEQFF; CDR3nt: TGTGCCACCAGTGATCCCCCTCGGAACAATGAGCAGTTCTTC
d_gene: TRBD2; abundance: .; j_gene: TRBJ2-1; v_gene: TRBV2; CDR3aa: CASRYGRHNEQFF; CDR3nt: TGTGCCAGCCGCTACGGGAGGCACAATGAGCAGTTCTTC
d_gene: .; abundance: few; j_gene: TRBJ2-3; v_gene: TRBV12-5; CDR3aa: CASGAYTDTQYF; CDR3nt: TGTGCTAGTGGTGCATACACAGATACGCAGTATTTT
d_gene: .; abundance: .; j_gene: TRBJ2-3; v_gene: TRBV5-4; CDR3aa: CASSFIGTDTQYF; CDR3nt: TGTGCCAGCAGCTTCATCGGAACAGATACGCAGTATTTT
d_gene: .; abundance: .; j_gene: TRBJ1-3; v_gene: TRBV19; CDR3aa: CASSTEGRSSGNTIYF; CDR3nt: TGTGCCAGTAGTACCGAGGGCCGAAGCTCTGGAAACACCATATATTTT
d_gene: .; abundance: .; j_gene: TRBJ1-4; v_gene: TRBV20-1; CDR3aa: CSAKRVFNEKLFF; CDR3nt: TGCAGTGCCAAAAGGGTATTTAATGAAAAACTGTTTTTT
d_gene: TRBD1; abundance: .; j_gene: TRBJ2-7; v_gene: TRBV27; CDR3aa: CASSLLEGALKQYF; CDR3nt: TGTGCCAGCAGCCTGCTCGAGGGGGCTCTCAAGCAGTACTTC
d_gene: .; abundance: once; j_gene: TRBJ2-7; v_gene: TRBV5-6; CDR3aa: CASSTIGSYEQYF; CDR3nt: TGTGCCAGCAGCACCATAGGATCCTACGAGCAGTACTTC
d_gene: .; abundance: .; j_gene: TRBJ2-5; v_gene: TRBV7-8; CDR3aa: CASSSRGAQAVETQYF; CDR3nt: TGTGCCAGCAGCTCTAGGGGGGCGCAGGCTGTAGAGACCCAGTACTTC
d_gene: .; abundance: .; j_gene: TRBJ1-5; v_gene: TRBV20-1; CDR3aa: CSAPAPGFNQPRHF; CDR3nt: TGCAGTGCCCCGGCGCCCGGTTTTAATCAGCCCCGGCATTTT
d_gene: .; abundance: .; j_gene: TRBJ2-3; v_gene: TRBV6-1; CDR3aa: CASRRAGERSTDTQYF; CDR3nt: TGTGCCAGCAGGCGGGCGGGCGAGAGAAGCACAGATACGCAGTATTTT
d_gene: .; abundance: few; j_gene: TRBJ1-5; v_gene: TRBV6-2/TRBV6-3; CDR3aa: CASSPPGGLHF; CDR3nt: TGTGCCAGCTCCCCACCTGGGGGTCTGCATTTT
d_gene: .; abundance: .; j_gene: TRBJ1-1; v_gene: TRBV28; CDR3aa: CATSRLSLQGSMNTEAFF; CDR3nt: TGTGCCACCTCAAGGCTTTCCCTCCAGGGGAGCATGAACACTGAAGCTTTCTTT
d_gene: .; abundance: .; j_gene: TRBJ1-1; v_gene: TRBV12-3/TRBV12-4; CDR3aa: CASSGLLNTEAFF; CDR3nt: TGTGCCAGCAGCGGGCTCCTGAACACTGAAGCTTTCTTT
d_gene: .; abundance: .; j_gene: TRBJ1-6; v_gene: TRBV10-3; CDR3aa: CAISTGIDNSPLHF; CDR3nt: TGTGCCATCTCCACAGGAATCGATAATTCACCCCTCCACTTT
d_gene: TRBD2; abundance: once; j_gene: TRBJ2-7; v_gene: TRBV6-2/TRBV6-3; CDR3aa: CASRIAGAGAYEQYF; CDR3nt: TGTGCCAGCAGGATAGCGGGAGCCGGCGCCTACGAGCAGTACTTC
d_gene: .; abundance: .; j_gene: TRBJ2-5; v_gene: TRBV5-1; CDR3aa: CASSFGETQYF; CDR3nt: TGCGCCAGCAGCTTCGGAGAGACCCAGTACTTC
d_gene: .; abundance: .; j_gene: TRBJ2-7; v_gene: TRBV20-1; CDR3aa: CSAPNGGSGTFGEQYF; CDR3nt: TGCAGTGCCCCCAACGGGGGATCGGGGACCTTCGGCGAGCAGTACTTC
d_gene: TRBD1; abundance: few; j_gene: TRBJ1-5; v_gene: TRBV7-2; CDR3aa: CASSSGQGNQPQHF; CDR3nt: TGTGCCAGCAGCTCGGGACAGGGCAATCAGCCCCAGCATTTT
d_gene: .; abundance: .; j_gene: TRBJ2-2; v_gene: TRBV30; CDR3aa: CAWSVEDWRELFF; CDR3nt: TGTGCCTGGAGCGTGGAAGACTGGCGGGAGCTGTTTTTT
d_gene: TRBD2; abundance: few; j_gene: TRBJ2-5; v_gene: TRBV20-1; CDR3aa: CSATSQREDQETQYF; CDR3nt: TGCAGTGCAACGTCCCAGCGGGAGGACCAAGAGACCCAGTACTTC
d_gene: .; abundance: .; j_gene: TRBJ2-3; v_gene: TRBV6-4; CDR3aa: CARPSYRTDTQYF; CDR3nt: TGTGCCAGGCCTAGTTACCGCACAGATACGCAGTATTTT
d_gene: TRBD2; abundance: .; j_gene: TRBJ2-3; v_gene: TRBV6-1; CDR3aa: CASSEEAGGPDTQYF; CDR3nt: TGTGCCAGCAGTGAAGAAGCGGGAGGGCCAGATACGCAGTATTTT
d_gene: .; abundance: .; j_gene: TRBJ1-4; v_gene: TRBV20-1; CDR3aa: CSARAPGEKLFF; CDR3nt: TGCAGTGCTAGAGCACCCGGTGAAAAACTGTTTTTT
d_gene: .; abundance: .; j_gene: TRBJ2-1; v_gene: TRBV20-1; CDR3aa: CSARHGTEQFF; CDR3nt: TGCAGTGCTAGGCACGGAACTGAGCAGTTCTTC
d_gene: .; abundance: .; j_gene: TRBJ2-1; v_gene: TRBV5-6; CDR3aa: CASSSNPRVGYNEQFF; CDR3nt: TGTGCCAGCAGCTCAAATCCTAGGGTTGGCTACAATGAGCAGTTCTTC